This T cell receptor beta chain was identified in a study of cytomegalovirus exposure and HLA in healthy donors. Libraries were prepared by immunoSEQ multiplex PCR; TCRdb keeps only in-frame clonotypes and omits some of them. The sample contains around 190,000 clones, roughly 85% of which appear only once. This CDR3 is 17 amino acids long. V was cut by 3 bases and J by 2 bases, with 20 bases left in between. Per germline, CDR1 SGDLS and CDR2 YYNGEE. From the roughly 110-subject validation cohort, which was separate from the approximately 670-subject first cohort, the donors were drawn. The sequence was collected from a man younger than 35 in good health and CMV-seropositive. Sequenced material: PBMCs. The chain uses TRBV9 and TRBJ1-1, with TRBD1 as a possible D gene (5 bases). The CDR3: CASSAGGGGIYNTEAFF. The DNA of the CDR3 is TGTGCCAGCAGCGCCGGTGGGGGGGGGATTTATAACACTGAAGCTTTCTTT.